The table lists the clone carrying this T cell receptor (beta chain) with a few counts. These data come from a study of blood T cells in healthy people across ages. The V segment lost 6 bases and the J segment 6 bases; nucleotides outside the gene matches: 15. CDR3 length: 16 residues. A sample-barcoded 5' primer and a J-beta primer mix were used in a second PCR of about 7 to 12 cycles. TCRdb processed the 5' RACE reads anew with MiXCR; each CDR3 protein has one entry. The sample records approximately 800,000 distinct CDR3 sequences, 25% to 30% being singletons. Collection of 9 to 10 milliliters of peripheral blood was performed for each donor. The data also belong to a second study, concerning T cells of mothers and their children.

The sequenced sample was blood. This receptor was obtained from a boy younger than 18 in good health. This chain joins TRBV12-3 or TRBV12-4 and TRBJ1-1, with 8 bases identical to TRBD1. Written as DNA, the CDR3 is TGTGCCAGCAGGGCGGACAGGGAGGCCGGGAGTCCTGAAGCTTTCTTT. Its translation: CASRADREAGSPEAFF.